This T cell receptor (beta chain) came from a study of blood T cells in healthy people across ages. Study-wide findings and caveats: Long-lived donors had more naive CD4+ cells and higher diversity than aged donors. Diversity estimated from one million T cells was considered an underestimate.

The second PCR ran about 6 to 11 cycles with a sample-barcoded 5' primer and J-beta primers. TCRdb reprocessed the 5' RACE reads via MiXCR and lists one record per CDR3 protein. The sample carries fewer than 900,000 distinct CDR3 sequences, 45% to 50% recorded once. Investigators took 8.5 to 10 milliliters of peripheral blood from every donor. As regards this clonotype: Its antigen remains unknown.

Trimming removed 2 bases from V and 1 base from J; junction bases left unmatched: 5. The germline V gene has CDR1 KGHSH and CDR2 LQKENI. This CDR3 region has 15 residues. The sequence came from a woman aged 55 to 70 in good health. V is TRBV18 and J is TRBJ2-7; 7 bases map to TRBD1. The sample was blood. CDR3 bases: TGTGCCAGCTCACCAAAGGGACAGCCTTCCTACGAGCAGTACTTC. Translated: CASSPKGQPSYEQYF.